This TCR beta chain was profiled in a study of STAT3 mutations in large granular lymphocyte leukemia. Data came from immunoSEQ multiplex PCR; TCRdb stores just in-frame clones and leaves some out. The sample has under 9,500 clones, around 89% seen once. V lost 2 bases to trimming and J lost 6 bases; unmatched junction nucleotides: 3. There are 14 residues in the CDR3. Germline V CDR1 and CDR2: MNHEY, SVGAGI. Note on this clone: No antigen is known for it.

Study observations and caveats: Suggested: STAT3 mutation was not the ancestral event for these clonal expansions. At least one immunodominant TCR beta clonotype appeared in every T-cell large granular lymphocyte leukemia patient.

The specimen sequenced was peripheral blood mononuclear cells. This TCR was recovered from a man at least 80 years old with T-cell large granular lymphocyte leukemia. Some clones in this sample may be carry-over from other donors' samples. The chain combines TRBV6-5 with TRBJ1-2; 10 bases align to TRBD1. CDR3 sequence reads: CASSYGTGADGYTF. The CDR3 DNA sequence: TGTGCCAGCAGTTACGGGACAGGGGCGGATGGCTACACCTTC.